The sequence of this T cell receptor beta chain was determined in a study of blood T cell repertoires in COVID-19. Losses at the gene ends were 1 base for V and 5 bases for J; bases not matched to a gene: 4. The CDR3 totals 15 residues. CDR1 and CDR2 from the germline V gene are SEHNR and FQNEAQ (reference sequence). Assay used: immunoSEQ multiplex PCR; TCRdb lists only in-frame clones, some missing. This table holds 130,000 to 150,000 clones, more than 75% found once. The chain employs TRBV7-9 and TRBJ2-5, with 10 positions matching TRBD1. This receptor was obtained from a woman between 65 and 79 years old with COVID-19, enrolled during active disease. The specimen was peripheral blood. This chain's CDR3 is CASSLGTGGFETQYF. The CDR3 coding sequence is TGTGCCAGCAGCTTAGGGACAGGGGGTTTCGAGACCCAGTACTTC.